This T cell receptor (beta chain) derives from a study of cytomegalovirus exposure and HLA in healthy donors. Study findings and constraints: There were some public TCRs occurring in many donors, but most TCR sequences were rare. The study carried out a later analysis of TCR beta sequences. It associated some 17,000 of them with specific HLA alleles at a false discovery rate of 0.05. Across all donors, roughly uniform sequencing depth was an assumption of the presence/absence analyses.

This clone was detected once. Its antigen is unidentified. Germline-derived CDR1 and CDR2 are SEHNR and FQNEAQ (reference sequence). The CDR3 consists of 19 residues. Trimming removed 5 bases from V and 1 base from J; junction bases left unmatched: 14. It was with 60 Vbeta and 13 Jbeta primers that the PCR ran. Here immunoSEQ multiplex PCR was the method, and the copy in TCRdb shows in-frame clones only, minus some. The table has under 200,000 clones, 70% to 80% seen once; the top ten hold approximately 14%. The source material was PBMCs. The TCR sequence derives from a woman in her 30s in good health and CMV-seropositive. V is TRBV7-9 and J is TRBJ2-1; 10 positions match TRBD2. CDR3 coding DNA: TGTGCCAGCAGCCCCGGGACTAGCGCCTTTTTTGGTTCCTACAATGAGCAGTTCTTC. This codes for CASSPGTSAFFGSYNEQFF.